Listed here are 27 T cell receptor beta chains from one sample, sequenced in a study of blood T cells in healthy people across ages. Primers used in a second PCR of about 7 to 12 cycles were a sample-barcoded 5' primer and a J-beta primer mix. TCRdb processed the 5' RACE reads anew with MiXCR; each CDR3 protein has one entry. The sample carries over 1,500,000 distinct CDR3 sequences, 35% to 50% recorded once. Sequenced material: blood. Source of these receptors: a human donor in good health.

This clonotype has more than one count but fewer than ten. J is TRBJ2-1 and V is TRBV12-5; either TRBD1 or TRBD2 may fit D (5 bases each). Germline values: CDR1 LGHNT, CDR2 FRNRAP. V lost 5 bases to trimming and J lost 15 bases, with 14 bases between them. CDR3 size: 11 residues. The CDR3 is CASGLLGTPFF. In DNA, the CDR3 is TGTGCTAGTGGTCTGTTAGGGACCCCGTTCTTC.

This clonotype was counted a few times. The CDR3 region has the DNA TGTGCCAGCAGCTCCGACTCCCTGGGGAATGAGCAGTTCTTC. As protein: CASSSDSLGNEQFF. V is TRBV11-2 and J is TRBJ2-1, with D hard to call. With 4 bases removed from V and 7 bases from J, the gap between germline ends came to 14 bases. In germline, CDR1 is SGHAT, CDR2 FQNNGV. This CDR3 is 14 amino acids long.

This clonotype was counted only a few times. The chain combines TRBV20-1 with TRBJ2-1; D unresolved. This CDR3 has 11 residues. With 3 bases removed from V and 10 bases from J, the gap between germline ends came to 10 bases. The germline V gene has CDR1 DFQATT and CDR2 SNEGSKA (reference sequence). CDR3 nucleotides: TGCAGTGCTAGCGGCGGCCGGGAGCAGTTCTTC. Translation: CSASGGREQFF.

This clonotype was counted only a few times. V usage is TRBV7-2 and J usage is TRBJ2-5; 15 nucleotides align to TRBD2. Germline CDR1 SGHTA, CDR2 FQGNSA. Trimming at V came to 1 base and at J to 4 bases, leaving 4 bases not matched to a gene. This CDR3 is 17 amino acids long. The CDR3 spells CASSLGGGLAGGETQYF. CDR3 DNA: TGTGCCAGCAGCTTAGGAGGGGGACTAGCGGGAGGAGAGACCCAGTACTTC.

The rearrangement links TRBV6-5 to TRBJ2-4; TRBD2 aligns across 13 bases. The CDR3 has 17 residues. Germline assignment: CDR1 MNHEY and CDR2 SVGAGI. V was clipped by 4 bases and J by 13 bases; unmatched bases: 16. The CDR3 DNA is TGTGCCAGCAGTTCCCGGACTAGCGGGGGAGGCCGCAATGAGCAGTACTTC. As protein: CASSSRTSGGGRNEQYF.

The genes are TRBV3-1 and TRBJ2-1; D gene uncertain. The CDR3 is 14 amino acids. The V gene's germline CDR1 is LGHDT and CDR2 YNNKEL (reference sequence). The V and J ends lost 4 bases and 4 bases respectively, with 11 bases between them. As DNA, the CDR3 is TGTGCCAGCAGCCCTACGGTCACTTACAATGAGCAGTTCTTC. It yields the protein CASSPTVTYNEQFF.

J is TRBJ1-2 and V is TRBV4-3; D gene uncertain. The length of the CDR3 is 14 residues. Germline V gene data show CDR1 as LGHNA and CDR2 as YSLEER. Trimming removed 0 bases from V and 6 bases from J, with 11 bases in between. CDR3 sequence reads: CASSQEPPVNGYTF. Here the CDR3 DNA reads TGCGCCAGCAGCCAAGAACCCCCGGTGAATGGCTACACCTTC.

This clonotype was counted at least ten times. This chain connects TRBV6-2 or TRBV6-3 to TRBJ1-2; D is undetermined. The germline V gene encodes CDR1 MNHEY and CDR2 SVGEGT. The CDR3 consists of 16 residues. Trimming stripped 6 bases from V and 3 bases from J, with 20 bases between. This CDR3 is CASRPRSRPTDYGYTF. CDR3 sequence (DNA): TGTGCCAGCAGACCCCGTAGCAGGCCAACCGACTATGGCTACACCTTC.

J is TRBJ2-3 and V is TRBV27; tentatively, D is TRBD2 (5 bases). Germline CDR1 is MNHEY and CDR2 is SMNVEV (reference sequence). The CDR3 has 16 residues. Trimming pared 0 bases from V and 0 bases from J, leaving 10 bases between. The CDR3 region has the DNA TGTGCCAGCAGTTTATCAGAGGGAGCTAGCACAGATACGCAGTATTTT. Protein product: CASSLSEGASTDTQYF.

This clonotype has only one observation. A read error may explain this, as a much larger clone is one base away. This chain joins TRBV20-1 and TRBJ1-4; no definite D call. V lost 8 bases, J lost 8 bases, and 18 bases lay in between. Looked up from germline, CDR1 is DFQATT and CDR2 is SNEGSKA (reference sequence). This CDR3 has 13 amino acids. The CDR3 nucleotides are TGCAGTCCTCGACCTTACTCGGAAGAAAAACTGTTTTTT. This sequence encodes CSPRPYSEEKLFF.

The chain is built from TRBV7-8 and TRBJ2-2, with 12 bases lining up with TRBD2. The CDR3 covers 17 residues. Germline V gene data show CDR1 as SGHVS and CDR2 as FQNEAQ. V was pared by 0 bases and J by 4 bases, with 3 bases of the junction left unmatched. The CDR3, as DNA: TGTGCCAGCAGCTTAGCCCCTAGCGGGGGGGTCACCGGGGAGCTGTTTTTT. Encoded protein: CASSLAPSGGVTGELFF.

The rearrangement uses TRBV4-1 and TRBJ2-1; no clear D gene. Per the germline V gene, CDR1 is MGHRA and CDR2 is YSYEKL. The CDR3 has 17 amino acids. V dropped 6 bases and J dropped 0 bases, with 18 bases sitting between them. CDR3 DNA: TGCGCCAGCAGTCTGTCTTTCGGGCGGAACTCCTACAATGAGCAGTTCTTC. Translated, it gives CASSLSFGRNSYNEQFF.

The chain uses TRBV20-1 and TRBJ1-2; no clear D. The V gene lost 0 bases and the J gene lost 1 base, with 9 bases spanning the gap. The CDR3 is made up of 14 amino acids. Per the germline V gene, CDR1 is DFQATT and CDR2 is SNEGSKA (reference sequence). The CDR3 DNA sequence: TGCAGTGCTAGAGATCTTGGGGTTAACTATGGCTACACCTTC. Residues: CSARDLGVNYGYTF.

The CDR3 loop is CASSFAPARPYEQYF. In DNA, the CDR3 is TGTGCCAGCAGCTTTGCGCCCGCAAGGCCCTACGAGCAGTACTTC. The chain carries TRBV11-2 and TRBJ2-5, with D unclear. The J call may be wrong; the DNA end is better matched by TRBJ2-7. There are 15 residues in the CDR3. Germline CDR1 SGHAT, CDR2 FQNNGV.

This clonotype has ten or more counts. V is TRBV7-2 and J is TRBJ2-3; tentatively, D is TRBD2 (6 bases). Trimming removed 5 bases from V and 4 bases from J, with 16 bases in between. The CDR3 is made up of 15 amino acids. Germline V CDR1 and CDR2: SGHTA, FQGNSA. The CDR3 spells CASSPGVKPSDTQYF. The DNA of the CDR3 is TGTGCCAGCAGCCCGGGGGTGAAACCCTCAGATACGCAGTATTTT.

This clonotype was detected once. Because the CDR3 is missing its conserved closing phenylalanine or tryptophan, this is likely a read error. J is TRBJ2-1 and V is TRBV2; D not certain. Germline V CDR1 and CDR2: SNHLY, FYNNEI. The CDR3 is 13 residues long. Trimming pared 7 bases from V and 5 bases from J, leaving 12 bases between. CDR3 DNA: TGTGCCAGCACCCTAAGGTGGCACAATGAGCAGTTCATC. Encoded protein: CASTLRWHNEQFI.

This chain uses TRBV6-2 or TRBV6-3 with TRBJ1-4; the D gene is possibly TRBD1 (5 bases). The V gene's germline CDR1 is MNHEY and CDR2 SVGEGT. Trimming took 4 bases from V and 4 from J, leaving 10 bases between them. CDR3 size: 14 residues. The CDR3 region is CASSSGQVNEKLFF. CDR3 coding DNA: TGTGCCAGCAGTTCTGGACAAGTTAATGAAAAACTGTTTTTT.

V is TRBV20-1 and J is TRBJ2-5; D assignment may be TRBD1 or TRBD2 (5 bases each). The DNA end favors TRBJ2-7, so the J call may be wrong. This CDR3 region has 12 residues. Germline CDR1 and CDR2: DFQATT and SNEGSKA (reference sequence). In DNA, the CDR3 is TGCAGCGCCCGGGACCCAGGGCTCGAGCAGTACTTC. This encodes CSARDPGLEQYF.

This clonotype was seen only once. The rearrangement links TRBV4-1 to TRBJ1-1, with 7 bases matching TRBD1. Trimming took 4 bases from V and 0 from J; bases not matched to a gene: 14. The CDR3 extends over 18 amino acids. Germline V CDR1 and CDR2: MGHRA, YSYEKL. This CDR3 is CASSRFAAGGYMNTEAFF. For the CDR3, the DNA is TGCGCCAGCAGCCGTTTCGCGGCAGGGGGATACATGAACACTGAAGCTTTCTTT.

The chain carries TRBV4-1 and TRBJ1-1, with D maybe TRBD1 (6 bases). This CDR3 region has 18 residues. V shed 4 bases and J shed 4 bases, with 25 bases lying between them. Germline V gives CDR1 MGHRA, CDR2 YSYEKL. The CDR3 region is CASSPASGQKTGGTEAFF. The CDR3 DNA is TGCGCCAGCAGCCCGGCGTCGGGACAAAAAACCGGGGGCACTGAAGCTTTCTTT.

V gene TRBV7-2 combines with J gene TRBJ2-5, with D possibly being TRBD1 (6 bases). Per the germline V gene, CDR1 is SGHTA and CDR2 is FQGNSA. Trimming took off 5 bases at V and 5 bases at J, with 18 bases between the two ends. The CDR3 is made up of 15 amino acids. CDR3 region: CASSPSIRGMETQYF. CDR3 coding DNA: TGTGCCAGCAGCCCCTCCATCAGGGGAATGGAGACCCAGTACTTC.

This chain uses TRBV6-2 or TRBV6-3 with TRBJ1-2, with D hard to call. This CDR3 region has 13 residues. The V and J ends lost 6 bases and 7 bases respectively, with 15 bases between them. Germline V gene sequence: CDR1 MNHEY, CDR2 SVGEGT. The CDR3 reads CASSLLGNRGYTF. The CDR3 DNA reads TGTGCCAGCAGCCTCTTAGGGAATCGTGGCTACACCTTC.

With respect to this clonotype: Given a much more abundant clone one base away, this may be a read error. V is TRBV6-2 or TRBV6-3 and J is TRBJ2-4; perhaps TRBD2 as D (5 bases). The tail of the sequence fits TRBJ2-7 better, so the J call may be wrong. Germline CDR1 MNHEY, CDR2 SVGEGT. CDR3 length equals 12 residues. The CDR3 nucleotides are TGTGCCAGCAGTTACCCGGGGAACGAGCAGTACTTC. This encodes CASSYPGNEQYF.

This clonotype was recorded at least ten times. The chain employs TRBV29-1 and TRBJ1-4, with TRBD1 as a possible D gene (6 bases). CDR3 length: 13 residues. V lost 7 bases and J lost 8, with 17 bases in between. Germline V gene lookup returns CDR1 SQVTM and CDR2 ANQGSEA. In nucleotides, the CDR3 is TGCAGCGGTACGACAGGAGATATGGAAAAACTGTTTTTT. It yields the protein CSGTTGDMEKLFF.

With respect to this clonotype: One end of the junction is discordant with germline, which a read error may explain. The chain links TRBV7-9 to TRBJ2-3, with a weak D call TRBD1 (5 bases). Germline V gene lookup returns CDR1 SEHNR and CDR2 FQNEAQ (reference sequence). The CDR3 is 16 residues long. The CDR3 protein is CASSLRSTPYTGTQYF. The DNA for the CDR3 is TGTGCCAGCAGCCTACGCTCGACCCCCTACACAGGTACGCAGTATTTT. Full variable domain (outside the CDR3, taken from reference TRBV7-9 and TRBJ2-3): DTGVSQNPRHKITKRGQNVTFRCDPISEHNRLYWYRQTLGQGPEFLTYFQNEAQLEKSRLLSDRFSAERPKGSFSTLEIQRTEQGDSAMYLCASSLRSTPYTGTQYFGPGTRLTVL.

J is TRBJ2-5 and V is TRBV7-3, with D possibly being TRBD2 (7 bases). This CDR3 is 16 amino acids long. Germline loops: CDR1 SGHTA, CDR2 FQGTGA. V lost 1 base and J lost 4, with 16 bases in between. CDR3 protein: CASSLRGGLQGETQYF. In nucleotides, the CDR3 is TGTGCCAGCAGCTTAAGGGGGGGTTTACAGGGAGAGACCCAGTACTTC.

The CDR3 loop is CASSLRKNYEQYF. The CDR3 region has the DNA TGCGCCAGCAGCTTGAGGAAGAACTACGAGCAGTACTTC. The rearrangement links TRBV5-1 to TRBJ2-4; D gene ambiguous. The DNA end is more similar to TRBJ2-7, so the J call may be wrong. The germline V gene has CDR1 SGHRS and CDR2 YFSETQ. The CDR3 spans 13 residues.